This paragraph covers one T cell receptor (beta chain) sequence. Other DNA sequences in the sample encode the same CDR3. Authors' data handling: By means of reference gene primer amplification, nucleated cell counts were estimated. Profiled with immunoSEQ multiplex PCR; TCRdb holds only in-frame clones, not every one. The DNA was the basis for D and trimming; V, J and clone size are from that table. The repertoire holds just over 650,000 clones, over 80% seen once, with about 0.26% in the top ten. Germline V gives CDR1 LNHDA, CDR2 SQIVND (reference sequence). This CDR3 has 15 amino acids. J was trimmed by 2 bases and V by 3 bases; bases with no gene match: 3. The data stem from a study of blood T cell repertoires in COVID-19.

The sample consisted of peripheral blood. This sequence originates from a woman between 18 and 29 years old with acute or convalescent COVID-19. V and J are TRBV19 and TRBJ2-1; 8 nucleotides line up with TRBD1. This chain's CDR3 is CASSIAGGPYNEQFF. CDR3 nucleotides: TGTGCCAGTAGTATTGCAGGGGGCCCCTACAATGAGCAGTTCTTC.